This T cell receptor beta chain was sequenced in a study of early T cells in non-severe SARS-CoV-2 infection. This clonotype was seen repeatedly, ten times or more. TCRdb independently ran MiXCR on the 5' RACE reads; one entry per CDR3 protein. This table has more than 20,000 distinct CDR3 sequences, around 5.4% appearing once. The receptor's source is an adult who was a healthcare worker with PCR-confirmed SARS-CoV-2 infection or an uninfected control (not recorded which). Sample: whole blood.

The CDR3 here is CSAGQGENNEQFF. In DNA, the CDR3 is TGCAGCGCCGGGCAGGGCGAAAACAATGAGCAGTTCTTC. This rearrangement joins TRBV29-1 to TRBJ2-1, with D possibly being TRBD1 (5 bases). CDR1 and CDR2 (germline): SQVTM, ANQGSEA. This CDR3 has 13 residues. V shed 7 bases and J shed 5 bases, with 15 bases lying between them.